This T cell receptor (beta chain) was recorded in a study of T-cell memory formation after mild COVID-19. Study-wide context: For the most part, TCR clusters were specific to one donor.

Notes on this clonotype: The antigen is unknown.

The germline gives CDR1 SGHTA, CDR2 FQGTGA. Trimming cost V 5 bases and J 6 bases; bases outside gene matches: 8. The CDR3 is made up of 14 amino acids. 5'RACE primed from the constant segment yielded TCR alpha and TCR beta cDNA libraries bearing sample barcodes and UMIs. TCRdb called the 5' RACE reads again in MiXCR, with one record for every CDR3 protein. The data show a few hundred thousand distinct CDR3 sequences, approximately 19% seen once. Study-wide findings and caveats: Pre-infection memory showed some responding clones, and this suggested that cross-reactive memory joined. CD4/CD8 balance held among clones contracting day 15 to 85, and later expanders leaned CD4+.

The sequence was obtained from a man aged 18 to 35 who had mild COVID-19 (a few samples of this study predate the infection). Cell type and time point are not known. The sample taken for sequencing was PBMCs or a T cell subset sorted from them (not recorded which). The chain couples TRBV7-3 to TRBJ1-1, with 8 bases that match TRBD1. CDR3 DNA sequence: TGTGCCAGCAGCATTAGGACAGGGAAGTCTGAAGCTTTCTTT. Amino acid sequence: CASSIRTGKSEAFF.